The present T cell receptor (beta chain) was sequenced within a study of shared clonotypes between healthy human individuals. The protocol was immunoSEQ multiplex PCR, while the TCRdb copy is restricted to in-frame clones and leaves out a portion. The sample records about 730,000 clones, roughly 72% being singletons. Trimming removed 2 bases from V and 4 bases from J; junction bases left unmatched: 6. In germline, CDR1 is SGDLS, CDR2 YYNGEE. The CDR3 consists of 15 residues. The chain has TRBV9 and TRBJ2-1; 7 positions match TRBD1. This clonotype originated in a woman in her twenties or thirties in good health. What was sequenced was memory CD4+ T cells sorted from blood. The subset is: CD45RA-negative fraction. CDR3 residues: CASSVDRAPYNEQFF. CDR3 nucleotides: TGTGCCAGCAGCGTTGACAGGGCGCCTTACAATGAGCAGTTCTTC.